This T cell receptor beta chain appears in the sequencing data of a study of T cells after yellow fever vaccination. Study-wide results and limits: Secondary responses were weaker yet peaked faster, day 5 versus 15. Some clonotypes, a small share, were shared between CD4 and CD8 compartments.

Germline loops: CDR1 SGHAT, CDR2 FQNNGV. J gave up 8 bases and V 7 bases, and 10 bases lay outside the gene matches. The CDR3 totals 13 residues. On this clonotype itself: As yet, its antigen is unknown.

It was through 5'RACE template switching that TCR cDNA was made, with a universal primer site and UMIs added. TCRdb reprocessed the 5' RACE reads via MiXCR and lists one record per CDR3 protein. The sample contains fewer than 400,000 distinct CDR3 sequences, about 10% of which appear only once. The TCR sequence derives from a man between 18 and 29 years old who received the YFV17D yellow fever vaccine. The sample consisted of CD4+ T cells sorted from PBMCs, taken 45 days after the yellow fever booster vaccination. This chain joins TRBV11-2 and TRBJ2-7; 8 bases line up with TRBD2. The CDR3 coding sequence is TGTGCCAGCACGGGACTAGGGCCCTCTCAGCAGTACGTC. This gives the protein CASTGLGPSQQYV.